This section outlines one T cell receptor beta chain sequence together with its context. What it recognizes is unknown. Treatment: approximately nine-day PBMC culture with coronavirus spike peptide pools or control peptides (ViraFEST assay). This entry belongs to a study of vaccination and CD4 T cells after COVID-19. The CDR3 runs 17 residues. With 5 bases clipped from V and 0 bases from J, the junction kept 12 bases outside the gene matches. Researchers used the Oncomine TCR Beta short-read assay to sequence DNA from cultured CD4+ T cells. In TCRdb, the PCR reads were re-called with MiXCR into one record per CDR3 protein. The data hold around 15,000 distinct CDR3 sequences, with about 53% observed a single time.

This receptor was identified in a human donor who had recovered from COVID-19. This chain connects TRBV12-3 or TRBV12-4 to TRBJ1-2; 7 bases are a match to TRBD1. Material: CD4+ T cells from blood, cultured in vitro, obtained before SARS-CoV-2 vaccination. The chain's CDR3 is CASSVRTGPASNYGYTF. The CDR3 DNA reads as TGTGCCAGCAGTGTTAGGACAGGCCCCGCTTCTAACTATGGCTACACCTTC.